This T cell receptor beta chain emerged from a study of blood T cells in healthy people across ages. Germline V lookup: CDR1 SGHVS, CDR2 FNYEAQ. CDR3 length: 16 amino acids. Sample-barcoded 5' priming and a J-beta primer mix drove a second PCR of roughly 7 to 11 cycles. TCRdb itself ran the 5' RACE reads through MiXCR, one entry per CDR3 protein. The table lists around 620,000 distinct CDR3 sequences, 25% to 30% of them singletons. The V gene is TRBV7-6, the J gene TRBJ2-5, with a possible D match to TRBD1 (6 bases). The end of the DNA is better explained by TRBJ2-7, so the J call may be wrong. The receptor was isolated from an older woman in good health. Sequencing used blood. The CDR3 loop reads CASSLAKGQGLYEQYF. For the CDR3, the DNA is TGTGCCAGCAGCTTAGCAAAGGGGCAGGGGCTCTACGAGCAGTACTTC.